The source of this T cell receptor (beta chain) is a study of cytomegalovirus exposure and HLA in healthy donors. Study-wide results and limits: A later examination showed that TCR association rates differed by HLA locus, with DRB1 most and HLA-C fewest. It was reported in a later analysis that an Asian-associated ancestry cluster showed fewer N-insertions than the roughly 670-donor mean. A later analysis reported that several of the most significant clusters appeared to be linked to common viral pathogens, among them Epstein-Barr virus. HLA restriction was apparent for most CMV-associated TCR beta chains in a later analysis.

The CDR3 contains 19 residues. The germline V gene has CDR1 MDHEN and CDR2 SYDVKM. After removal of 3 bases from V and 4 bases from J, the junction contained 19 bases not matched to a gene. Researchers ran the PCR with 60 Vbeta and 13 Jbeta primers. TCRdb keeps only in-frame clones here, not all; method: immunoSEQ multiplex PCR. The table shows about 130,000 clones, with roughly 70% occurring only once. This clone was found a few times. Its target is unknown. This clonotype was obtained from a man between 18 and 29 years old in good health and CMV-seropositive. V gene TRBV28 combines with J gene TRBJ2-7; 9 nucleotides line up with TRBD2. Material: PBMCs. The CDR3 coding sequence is TGTGCCAGCAGTTTCCCCGATACCCCTCCTAGCGGGACCTTGTACGAGCAGTACTTC. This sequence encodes CASSFPDTPPSGTLYEQYF. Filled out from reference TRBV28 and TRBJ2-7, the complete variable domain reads DVKVTQSSRYLVKRTGEKVFLECVQDMDHENMFWYRQDPGLGLRLIYFSYDVKMKEKGDIPEGYSVSREKKERFSLILESASTNQTSMYLCASSFPDTPPSGTLYEQYFGPGTRLTVT.